This T cell receptor beta chain emerged from a study of blood T cell repertoires in COVID-19. The length of the CDR3 is 19 residues. With V trimmed by 0 bases and J by 5 bases, 14 bases remained unmatched. In the original analysis: Amplified reference gene primers provided the basis for estimating nucleated cell counts. Libraries were prepared by immunoSEQ multiplex PCR; TCRdb keeps only in-frame clonotypes and omits some of them. For V, J and clone size, that table is used; D and trimming come from the DNA. The data show about 260,000 clones, 84% seen once. A few counts support this clone. V usage is TRBV23-1 and J usage is TRBJ1-5; 9 positions match TRBD1. TRBV23-1 is an open reading frame, and its role is uncertain. The sample comprised peripheral blood. The clonotype was recovered from a man aged 55 to 69 with acute or convalescent COVID-19. CDR3 region: CASSQSKGQGGPGDQPQHF. The CDR3 bases are TGCGCCAGCAGTCAATCTAAGGGACAGGGAGGACCTGGGGATCAGCCCCAGCATTTT.